This T cell receptor beta chain derives from a study of T-cell reconstitution after alpha-beta-depleted transplantation in children. The CDR3 consists of 13 residues. From germline, CDR1 is SGHTA and CDR2 FQGTGA. Trimming shortened V by 1 base and J by 3 bases, and 4 bases separated the two germline ends. The table lists this clonotype with many counts. As it was prepared, the TCRbeta library received unique molecular identifiers. TCRdb passed the PCR reads through MiXCR, listing each CDR3 protein once. Here the sample spans 450,000 to 600,000 distinct CDR3 sequences, about 31% being singletons. The chain carries TRBV7-3 and TRBJ1-5; the D is unclear. The sequences come from PBMCs from the stem cell graft donor, collected from the stem cell graft. This clonotype originated in a human donor who donated a stem cell graft to a child with aplastic anemia. Here the CDR3 DNA reads TGTGCCAGCAGCTTAAACGCCAATCAGCCCCAGCATTTT. Its translation: CASSLNANQPQHF.